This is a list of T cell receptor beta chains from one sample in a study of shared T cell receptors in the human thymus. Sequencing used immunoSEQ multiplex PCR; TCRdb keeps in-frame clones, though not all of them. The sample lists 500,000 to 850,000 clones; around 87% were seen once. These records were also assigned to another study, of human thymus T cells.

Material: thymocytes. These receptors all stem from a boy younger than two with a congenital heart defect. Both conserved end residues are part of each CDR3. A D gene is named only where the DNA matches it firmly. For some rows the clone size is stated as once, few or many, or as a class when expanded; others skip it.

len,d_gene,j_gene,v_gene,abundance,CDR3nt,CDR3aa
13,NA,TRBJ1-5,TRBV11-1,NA,TGTGCCAGCTCGGAGGGCGGCAATCAGCCCCAGCATTTT,CASSEGGNQPQHF
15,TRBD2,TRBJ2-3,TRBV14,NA,TGTGCCAGCAGCCCCCCCCCTAGCGGGACAGATACGCAGTATTTT,CASSPPPSGTDTQYF
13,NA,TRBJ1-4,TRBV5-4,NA,TGTGCCAGCAGCTTGAGCAACGGTGAAAAACTGTTTTTT,CASSLSNGEKLFF
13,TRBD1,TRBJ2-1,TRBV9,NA,TGTGCCAGCGCCAAGGGGACAGGGGATGAGCAGTTCTTC,CASAKGTGDEQFF
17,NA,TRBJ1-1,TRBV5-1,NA,TGCGCCAGCAGCTTGGCTCTGTTCGGGATATCGAACACTGAAGCTTTCTTT,CASSLALFGISNTEAFF
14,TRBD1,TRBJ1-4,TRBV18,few,TGTGCCAGCTGGCCGGGACAGAGTAATGAAAAACTGTTTTTT,CASWPGQSNEKLFF
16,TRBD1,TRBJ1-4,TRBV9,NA,TGTGCCAGCAGCTCCCAGGGGACAGCTCGTAATGAAAAACTGTTTTTT,CASSSQGTARNEKLFF
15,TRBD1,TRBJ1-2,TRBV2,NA,TGTGCCAGCAGCCGGGACAGGGGATACAACTATGGCTACACCTTC,CASSRDRGYNYGYTF
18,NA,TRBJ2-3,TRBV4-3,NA,TGCGCCAGCAGCCAAGATCTCCCAACCGGAGGGAACGCAGATACGCAGTATTTT,CASSQDLPTGGNADTQYF
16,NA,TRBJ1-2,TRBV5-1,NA,TGCGCCAGCAGCTTGACCCTCGACAGGCCCCACTATGGCTACACCTTC,CASSLTLDRPHYGYTF
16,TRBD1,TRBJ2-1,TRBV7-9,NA,TGTGCCAGCAGCTTAGCGGACAGGAAAGAGAGGAATGAGCAGTTCTTC,CASSLADRKERNEQFF
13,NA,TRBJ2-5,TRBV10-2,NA,TGCGCCAGCGCTACAGGGAAGAGGGAGACCCAGTACTTC,CASATGKRETQYF
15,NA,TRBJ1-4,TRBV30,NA,TGTGCCTGGAGACTTCCCCGGGATATGAATGAAAAACTGTTTTTT,CAWRLPRDMNEKLFF
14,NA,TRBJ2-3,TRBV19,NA,TGTGCCAGCCGCGGGACCCAGGACCCAGATACGCAGTATTTT,CASRGTQDPDTQYF
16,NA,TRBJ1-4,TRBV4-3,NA,TGCGCCAGCAGCCAACGGCTAACAGGGACTAATGAAAAACTGTTTTTT,CASSQRLTGTNEKLFF
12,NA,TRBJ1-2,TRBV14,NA,TGTGCCAGCTCCCTGGGGGGAAATGGCTACACCTTC,CASSLGGNGYTF
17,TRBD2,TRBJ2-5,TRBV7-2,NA,TGTGCCAGCAGGCTGGGGGGCGGGAGGGCCCAAGGGGAGACCCAGTACTTC,CASRLGGGRAQGETQYF
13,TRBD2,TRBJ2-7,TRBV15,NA,TGTGCCACCGGACTTGCGGGGGGGTACGAGCAGTACTTC,CATGLAGGYEQYF